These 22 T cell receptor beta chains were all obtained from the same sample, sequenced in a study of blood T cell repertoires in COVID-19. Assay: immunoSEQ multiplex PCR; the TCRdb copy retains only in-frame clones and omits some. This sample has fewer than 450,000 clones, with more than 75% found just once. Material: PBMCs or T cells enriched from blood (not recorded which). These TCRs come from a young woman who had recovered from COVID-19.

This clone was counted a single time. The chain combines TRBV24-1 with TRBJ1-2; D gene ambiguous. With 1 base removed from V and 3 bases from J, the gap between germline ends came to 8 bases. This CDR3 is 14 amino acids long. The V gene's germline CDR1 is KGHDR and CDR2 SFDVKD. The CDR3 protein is CATSDFPRDYGYTF. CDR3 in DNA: TGTGCCACCAGTGATTTTCCCCGGGACTATGGCTACACCTTC.

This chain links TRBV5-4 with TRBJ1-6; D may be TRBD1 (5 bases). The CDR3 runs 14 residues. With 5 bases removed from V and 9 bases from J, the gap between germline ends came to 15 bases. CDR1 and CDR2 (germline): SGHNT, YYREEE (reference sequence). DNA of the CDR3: TGTGCCAGCAGTCCAGACAGTGCCCCTTCACCCCTCCACTTT. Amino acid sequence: CASSPDSAPSPLHF.

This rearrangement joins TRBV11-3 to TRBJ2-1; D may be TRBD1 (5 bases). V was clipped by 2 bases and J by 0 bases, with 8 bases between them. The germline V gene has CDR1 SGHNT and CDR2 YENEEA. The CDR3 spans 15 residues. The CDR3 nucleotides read TGTGCCAGCAGCTTACAGGGAAGCTCCTACAATGAGCAGTTCTTC. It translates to CASSLQGSSYNEQFF.

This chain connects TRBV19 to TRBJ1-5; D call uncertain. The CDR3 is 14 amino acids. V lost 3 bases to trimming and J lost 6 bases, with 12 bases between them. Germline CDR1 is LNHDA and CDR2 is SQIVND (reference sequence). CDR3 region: CASSIAGGGQPQHF. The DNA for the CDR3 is TGTGCCAGTAGTATTGCGGGCGGAGGTCAGCCCCAGCATTTT. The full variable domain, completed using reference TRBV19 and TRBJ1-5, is DGGITQSPKYLFRKEGQNVTLSCEQNLNHDAMYWYRQDPGQGLRLIYYSQIVNDFQKGDIAEGYSVSREKKESFPLTVTSAQKNPTAFYLCASSIAGGGQPQHFGDGTRLSIL.

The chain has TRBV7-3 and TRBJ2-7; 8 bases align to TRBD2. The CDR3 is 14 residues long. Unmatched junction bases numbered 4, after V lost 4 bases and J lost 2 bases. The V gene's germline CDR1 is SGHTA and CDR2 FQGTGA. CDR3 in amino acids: CASSSGTRAYEQYF. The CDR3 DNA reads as TGTGCCAGCAGCTCCGGGACTAGGGCCTACGAGCAGTACTTC.

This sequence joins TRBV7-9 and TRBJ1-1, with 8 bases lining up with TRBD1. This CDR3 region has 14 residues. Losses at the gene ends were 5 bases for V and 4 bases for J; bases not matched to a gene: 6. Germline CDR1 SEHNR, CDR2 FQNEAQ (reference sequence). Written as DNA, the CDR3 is TGTGCCAGCAGCCCGACAGGGGTCGTCACTGAAGCTTTCTTT. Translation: CASSPTGVVTEAFF.

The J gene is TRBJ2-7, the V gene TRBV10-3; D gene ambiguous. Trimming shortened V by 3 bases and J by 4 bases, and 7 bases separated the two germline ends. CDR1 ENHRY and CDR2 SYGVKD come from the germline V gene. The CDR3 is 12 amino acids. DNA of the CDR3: TGTGCCATCAGTGACAGTTCTTACGAGCAGTACTTC. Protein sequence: CAISDSSYEQYF.

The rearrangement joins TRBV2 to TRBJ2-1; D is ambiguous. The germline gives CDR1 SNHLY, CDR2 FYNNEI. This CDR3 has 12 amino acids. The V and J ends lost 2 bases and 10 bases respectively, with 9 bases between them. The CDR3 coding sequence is TGTGCCAGCAGTGAATTGGCCAGGGAGCAGTTCTTC. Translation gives CASSELAREQFF.

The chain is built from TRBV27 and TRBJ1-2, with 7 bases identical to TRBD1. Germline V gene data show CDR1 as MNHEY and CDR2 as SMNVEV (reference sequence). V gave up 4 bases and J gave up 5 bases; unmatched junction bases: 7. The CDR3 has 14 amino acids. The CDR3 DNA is TGTGCCAGCAGTTCAGGACAGGCCCCTTATGGCTACACCTTC. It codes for CASSSGQAPYGYTF.

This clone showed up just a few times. CDR3 loop: CASSMGQGAFRTEAFF. For the CDR3, the DNA is TGTGCCAGCAGTATGGGACAGGGGGCATTCCGGACTGAAGCTTTCTTT. The V call is TRBV6-2 or TRBV6-3, the J call TRBJ1-1; TRBD1 matches 12 bases. Looked up from germline, CDR1 is MNHEY and CDR2 is SVGEGT. After removal of 5 bases from V and 5 bases from J, the junction contained 9 bases not matched to a gene. The CDR3 spans 16 residues.

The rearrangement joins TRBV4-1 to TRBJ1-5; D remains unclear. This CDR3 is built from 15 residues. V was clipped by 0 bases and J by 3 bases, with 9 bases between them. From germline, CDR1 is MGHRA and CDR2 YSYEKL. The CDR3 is CASSQETLLNQPQHF. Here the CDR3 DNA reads TGCGCCAGCAGCCAAGAAACACTACTCAATCAGCCCCAGCATTTT.

The CDR3 coding sequence is TGTGCCAGCAGCTTCCACCGGGACAACGGAAACACCATATATTTT. Translated, it gives CASSFHRDNGNTIYF. This chain joins TRBV9 and TRBJ1-3, with a tentative D call TRBD1 (6 bases). The CDR3 runs 15 residues. V was cut by 4 bases and J by 4 bases, with 15 bases left in between. Germline V gene sequence: CDR1 SGDLS, CDR2 YYNGEE.

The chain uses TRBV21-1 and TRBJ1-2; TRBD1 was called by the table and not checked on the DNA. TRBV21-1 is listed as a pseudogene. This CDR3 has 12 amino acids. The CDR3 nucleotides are TGTGCCAGCAGCAGGCAGGGCTATGGCTACACCTTC. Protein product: CASSRQGYGYTF.

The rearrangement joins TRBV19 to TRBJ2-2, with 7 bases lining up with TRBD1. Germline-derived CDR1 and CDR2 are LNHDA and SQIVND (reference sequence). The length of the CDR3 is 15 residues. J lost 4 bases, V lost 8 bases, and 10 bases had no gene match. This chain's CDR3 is CASCRGRVITGELFF. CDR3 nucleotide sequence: TGTGCCAGTTGTAGGGGGCGCGTTATCACCGGGGAGCTGTTTTTT.

The CDR3 spells CASTGTSGYNEQFF. As DNA, the CDR3 is TGTGCCAGCACTGGGACTAGCGGGTACAATGAGCAGTTCTTC. This chain joins TRBV6-5 and TRBJ2-1; TRBD2 aligns across 12 bases. The V segment lost 7 bases and the J segment 4 bases; nucleotides outside the gene matches: 2. Per germline, CDR1 MNHEY and CDR2 SVGAGI. There are 14 residues in the CDR3.

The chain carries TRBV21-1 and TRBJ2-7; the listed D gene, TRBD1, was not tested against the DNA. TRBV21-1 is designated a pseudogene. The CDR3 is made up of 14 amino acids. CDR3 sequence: CASSSGQGAREQYF. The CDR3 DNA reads TGTGCCAGCAGCAGCGGGCAGGGGGCGAGGGAGCAGTACTTC.

The chain's CDR3 is CASSLGQEGTEAFF. The CDR3 bases are TGTGCCAGCAGCTTAGGGCAGGAGGGCACTGAAGCTTTCTTT. The gene calls are TRBV7-3 and TRBJ1-1; D is unresolved. The germline CDR1 and CDR2 sequences are SGHTA and FQGTGA. The CDR3 sequence is 14 residues long. The V end was cut by 2 bases, the J end by 4 bases, with 11 bases between.

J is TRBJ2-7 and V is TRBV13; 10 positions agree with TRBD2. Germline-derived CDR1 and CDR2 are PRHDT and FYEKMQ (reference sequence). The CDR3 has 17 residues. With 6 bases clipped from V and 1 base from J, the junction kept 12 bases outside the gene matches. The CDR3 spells CASSRSPGTSVSYEQYF. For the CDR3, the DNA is TGTGCCAGCAGTCGATCCCCCGGGACTAGCGTTTCCTACGAGCAGTACTTC.

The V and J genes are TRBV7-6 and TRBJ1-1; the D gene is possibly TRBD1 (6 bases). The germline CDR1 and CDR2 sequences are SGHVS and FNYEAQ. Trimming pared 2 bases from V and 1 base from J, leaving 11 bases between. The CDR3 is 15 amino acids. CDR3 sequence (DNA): TGTGCCAGCAGCTTAATGCAGGGGCCGAACACTGAAGCTTTCTTT. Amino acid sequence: CASSLMQGPNTEAFF. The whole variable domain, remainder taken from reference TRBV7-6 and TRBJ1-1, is GAGVSQSPRYKVTKRGQDVALRCDPISGHVSLYWYRQALGQGPEFLTYFNYEAQQDKSGLPNDRFSAERPEGSISTLTIQRTEQRDSAMYRCASSLMQGPNTEAFFGQGTRLTVV.

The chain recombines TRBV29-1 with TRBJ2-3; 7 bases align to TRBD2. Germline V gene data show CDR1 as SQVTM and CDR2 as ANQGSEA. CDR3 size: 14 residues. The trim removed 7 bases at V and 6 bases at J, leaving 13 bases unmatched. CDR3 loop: CSAALGGVGDTQYF. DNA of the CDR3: TGCAGCGCTGCGTTGGGGGGGGTAGGGGATACGCAGTATTTT.

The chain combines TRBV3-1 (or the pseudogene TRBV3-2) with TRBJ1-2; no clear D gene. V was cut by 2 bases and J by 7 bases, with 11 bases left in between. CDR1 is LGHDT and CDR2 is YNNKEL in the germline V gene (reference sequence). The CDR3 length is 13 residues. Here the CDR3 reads CASSQLREAGYTF. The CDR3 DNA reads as TGTGCCAGCAGCCAATTGAGGGAGGCTGGCTACACCTTC.

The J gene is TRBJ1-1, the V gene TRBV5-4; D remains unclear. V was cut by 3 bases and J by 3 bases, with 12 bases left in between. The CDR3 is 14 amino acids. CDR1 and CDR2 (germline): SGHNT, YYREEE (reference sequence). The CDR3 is CASSSRREDTEAFF. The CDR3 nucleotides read TGTGCCAGCAGCTCCCGAAGGGAGGACACTGAAGCTTTCTTT.